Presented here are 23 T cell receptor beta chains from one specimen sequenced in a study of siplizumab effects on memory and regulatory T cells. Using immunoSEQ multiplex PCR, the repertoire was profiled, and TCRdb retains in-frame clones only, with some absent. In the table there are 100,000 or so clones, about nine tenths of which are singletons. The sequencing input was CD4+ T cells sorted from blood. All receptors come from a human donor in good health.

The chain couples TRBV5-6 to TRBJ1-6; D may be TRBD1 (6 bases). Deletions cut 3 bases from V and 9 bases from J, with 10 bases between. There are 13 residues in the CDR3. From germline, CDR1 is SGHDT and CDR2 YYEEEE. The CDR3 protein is CASSSGGSSPLHF. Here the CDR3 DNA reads TGTGCCAGCAGCTCGGGGGGCAGTTCACCCCTCCACTTT.

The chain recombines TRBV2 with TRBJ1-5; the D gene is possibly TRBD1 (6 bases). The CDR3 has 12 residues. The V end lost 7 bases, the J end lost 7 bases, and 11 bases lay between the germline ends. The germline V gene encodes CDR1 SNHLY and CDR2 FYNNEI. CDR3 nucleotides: TGTGCCAGCACCAGGGGTTGGCAGCCCCAGCATTTT. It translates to CASTRGWQPQHF.

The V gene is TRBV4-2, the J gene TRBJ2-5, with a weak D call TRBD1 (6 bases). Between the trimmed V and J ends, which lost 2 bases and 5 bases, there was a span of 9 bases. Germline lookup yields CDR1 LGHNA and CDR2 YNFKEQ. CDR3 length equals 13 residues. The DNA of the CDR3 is TGTGCCAGCAGCCAATCAGGGGTGGAGACCCAGTACTTC. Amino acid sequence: CASSQSGVETQYF.

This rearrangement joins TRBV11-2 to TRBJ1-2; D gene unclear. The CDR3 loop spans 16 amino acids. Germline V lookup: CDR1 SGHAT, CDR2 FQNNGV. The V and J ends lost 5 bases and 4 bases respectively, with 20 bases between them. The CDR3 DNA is TGTGCCAGCAGCCCGCTTAATGACGGAAGCTCCTATGGCTACACCTTC. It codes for CASSPLNDGSSYGYTF.

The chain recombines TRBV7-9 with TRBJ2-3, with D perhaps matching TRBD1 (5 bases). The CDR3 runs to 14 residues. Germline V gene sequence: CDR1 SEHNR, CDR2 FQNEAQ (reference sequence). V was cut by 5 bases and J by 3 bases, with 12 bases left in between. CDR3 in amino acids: CASSLTQGTDTQYF. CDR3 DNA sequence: TGTGCCAGCAGCCTAACTCAGGGTACAGATACGCAGTATTTT.

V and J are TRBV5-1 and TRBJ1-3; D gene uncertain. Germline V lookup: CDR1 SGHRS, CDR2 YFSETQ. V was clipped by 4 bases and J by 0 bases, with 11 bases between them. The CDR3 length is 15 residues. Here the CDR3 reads CASSPGSPSGNTIYF. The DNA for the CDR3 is TGCGCCAGCAGCCCCGGTAGTCCCTCTGGAAACACCATATATTTT.

DNA of the CDR3: TGTGCCAGCAGTTATAACAGGGGTTCCAGCACTGAAGCTTTCTTT. Protein: CASSYNRGSSTEAFF. J is TRBJ1-1 and V is TRBV6-5; 7 bases are shared with TRBD1. Germline V gene data show CDR1 as MNHEY and CDR2 as SVGAGI. V lost 3 bases to trimming and J lost 4 bases; unmatched junction nucleotides: 8. The CDR3 sequence is 15 residues long.

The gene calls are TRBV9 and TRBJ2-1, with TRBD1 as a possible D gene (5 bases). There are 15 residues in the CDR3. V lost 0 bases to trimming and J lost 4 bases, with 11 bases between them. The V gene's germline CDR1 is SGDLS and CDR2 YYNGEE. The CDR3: CASSVGTQTYNEQFF. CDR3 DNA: TGTGCCAGCAGCGTAGGGACACAGACTTACAATGAGCAGTTCTTC.

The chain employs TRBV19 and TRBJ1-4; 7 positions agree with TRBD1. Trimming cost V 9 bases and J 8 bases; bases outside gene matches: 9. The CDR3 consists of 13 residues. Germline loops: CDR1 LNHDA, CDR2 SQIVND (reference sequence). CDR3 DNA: TGTGCCAGCGGGAACAGGGGAAAGGAAAAACTGTTTTTT. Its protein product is CASGNRGKEKLFF.

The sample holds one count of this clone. CDR3 nucleotide sequence: TGTGCCAGCACGGTGGCACAGGGGAAACAGCCCCAGCATTTT. Residues: CASTVAQGKQPQHF. V usage is TRBV6-5 and J usage is TRBJ1-5; 7 positions match TRBD1. J lost 7 bases, V lost 7 bases, and 10 bases had no gene match. Germline V gene sequence: CDR1 MNHEY, CDR2 SVGAGI. The CDR3 spans 14 residues.

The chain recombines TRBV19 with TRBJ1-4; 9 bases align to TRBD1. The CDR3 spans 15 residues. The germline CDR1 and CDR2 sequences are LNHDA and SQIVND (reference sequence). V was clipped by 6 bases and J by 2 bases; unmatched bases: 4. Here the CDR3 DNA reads TGTGCCAGTAGCAACAGGGGGCCGACTAATGAAAAACTGTTTTTT. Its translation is CASSNRGPTNEKLFF.

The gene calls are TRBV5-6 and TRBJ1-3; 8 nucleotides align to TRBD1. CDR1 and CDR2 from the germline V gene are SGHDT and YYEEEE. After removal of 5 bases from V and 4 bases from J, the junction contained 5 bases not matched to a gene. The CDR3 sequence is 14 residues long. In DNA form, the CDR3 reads TGTGCCAGCAGTAGGGACAGGCGAGGAAACACCATATATTTT. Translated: CASSRDRRGNTIYF.

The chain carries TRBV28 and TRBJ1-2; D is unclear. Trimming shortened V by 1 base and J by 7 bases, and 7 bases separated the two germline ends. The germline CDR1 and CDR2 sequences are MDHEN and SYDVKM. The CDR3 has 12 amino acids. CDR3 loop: CASSLSSSGYTF. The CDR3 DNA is TGTGCCAGCAGTTTATCCAGTAGTGGCTACACCTTC.

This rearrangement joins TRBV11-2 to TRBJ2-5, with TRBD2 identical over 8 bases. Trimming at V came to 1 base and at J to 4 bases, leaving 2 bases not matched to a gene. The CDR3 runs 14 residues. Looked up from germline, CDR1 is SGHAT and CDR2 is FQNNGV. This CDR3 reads CASSLAGGRETQYF. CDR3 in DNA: TGTGCCAGCAGCTTAGCGGGGGGGCGAGAGACCCAGTACTTC.

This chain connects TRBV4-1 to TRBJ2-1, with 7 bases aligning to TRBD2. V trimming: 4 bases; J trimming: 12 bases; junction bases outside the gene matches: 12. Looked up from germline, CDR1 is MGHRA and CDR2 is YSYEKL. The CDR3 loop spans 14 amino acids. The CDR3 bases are TGCGCCAGCAGCCCGACCTTGGGGGGGAGAGGGCAGTTCTTC. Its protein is CASSPTLGGRGQFF.

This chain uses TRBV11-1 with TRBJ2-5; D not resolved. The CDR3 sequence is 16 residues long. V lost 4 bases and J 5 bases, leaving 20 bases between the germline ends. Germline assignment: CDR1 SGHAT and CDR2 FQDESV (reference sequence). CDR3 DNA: TGTGCCAGCAGCTCACCAAGTCATACCTTCGGGGAGACCCAGTACTTC. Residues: CASSSPSHTFGETQYF.

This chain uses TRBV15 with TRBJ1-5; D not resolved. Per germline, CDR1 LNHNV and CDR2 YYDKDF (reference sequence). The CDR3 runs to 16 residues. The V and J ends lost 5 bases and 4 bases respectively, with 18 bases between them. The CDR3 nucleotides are TGTGCCACCAGCCCGAAGAGGACCGGTGGGAATCAGCCCCAGCATTTT. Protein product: CATSPKRTGGNQPQHF.

The DNA of the CDR3 is TGCGCCAGCAGCCCCGGTGGTGGAAACACCATATATTTT. Translating gives CASSPGGGNTIYF. The rearrangement links TRBV5-1 to TRBJ1-3, with D unresolved. Germline loops: CDR1 SGHRS, CDR2 YFSETQ. There are 13 residues in the CDR3. Trimming shortened V by 4 bases and J by 3 bases, and 8 bases separated the two germline ends. Supplemented by reference TRBV5-1 and TRBJ1-3, the full variable domain reads KAGVTQTPRYLIKTRGQQVTLSCSPISGHRSVSWYQQTPGQGLQFLFEYFSETQRNKGNFPGRFSGRQFSNSRSEMNVSTLELGDSALYLCASSPGGGNTIYFGEGSWLTVV.

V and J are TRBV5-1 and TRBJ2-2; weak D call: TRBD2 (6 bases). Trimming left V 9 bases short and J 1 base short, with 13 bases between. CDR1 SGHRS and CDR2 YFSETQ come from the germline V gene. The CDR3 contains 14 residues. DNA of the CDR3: TGCGCCACAAACCGCGGGGAGAACACCGGGGAGCTGTTTTTT. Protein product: CATNRGENTGELFF.

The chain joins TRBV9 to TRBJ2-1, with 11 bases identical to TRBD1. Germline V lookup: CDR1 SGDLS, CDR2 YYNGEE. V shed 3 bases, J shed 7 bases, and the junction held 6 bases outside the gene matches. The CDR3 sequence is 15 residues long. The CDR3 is CASSAGQGAGNEQFF. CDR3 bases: TGTGCCAGCAGCGCCGGACAGGGGGCTGGAAATGAGCAGTTCTTC.

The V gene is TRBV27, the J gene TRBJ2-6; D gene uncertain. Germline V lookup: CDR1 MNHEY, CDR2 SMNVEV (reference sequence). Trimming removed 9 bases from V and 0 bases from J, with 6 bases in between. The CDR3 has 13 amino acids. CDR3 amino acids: CASRISGANVLTF. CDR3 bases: TGTGCCAGTCGAATCTCTGGGGCCAACGTCCTGACTTTC. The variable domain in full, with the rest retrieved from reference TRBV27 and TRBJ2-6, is EAQVTQNPRYLITVTGKKLTVTCSQNMNHEYMSWYRQDPGLGLRQIYYSMNVEVTDKGDVPEGYKVSRKEKRNFPLILESPSPNQTSLYFCASRISGANVLTFGAGSRLTVL.

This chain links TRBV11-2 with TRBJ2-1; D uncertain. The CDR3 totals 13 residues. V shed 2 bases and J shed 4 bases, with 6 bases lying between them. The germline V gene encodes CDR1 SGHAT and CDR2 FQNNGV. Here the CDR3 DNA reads TGTGCCAGCAGCTTAAACTTATACAATGAGCAGTTCTTC. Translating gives CASSLNLYNEQFF. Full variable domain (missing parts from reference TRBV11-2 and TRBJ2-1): EAGVAQSPRYKIIEKRQSVAFWCNPISGHATLYWYQQILGQGPKLLIQFQNNGVVDDSQLPKDRFSAERLKGVDSTLKIQPAKLEDSAVYLCASSLNLYNEQFFGPGTRLTVL.

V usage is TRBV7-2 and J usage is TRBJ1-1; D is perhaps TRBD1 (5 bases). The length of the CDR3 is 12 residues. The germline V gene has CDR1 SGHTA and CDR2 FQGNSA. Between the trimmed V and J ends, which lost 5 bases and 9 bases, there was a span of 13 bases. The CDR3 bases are TGTGCCAGCAGCGTTGACAAGGGACAAGCTTTCTTT. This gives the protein CASSVDKGQAFF. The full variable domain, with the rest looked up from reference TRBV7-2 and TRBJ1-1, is GAGVSQSPSNKVTEKGKDVELRCDPISGHTALYWYRQSLGQGLEFLIYFQGNSAPDKSGLPSDRFSAERTGGSVSTLTIQRTQQEDSAVYLCASSVDKGQAFFGQGTRLTVV.